These T cell receptor beta chains were read from a single sample in a study of blood T cells in healthy people across ages. TCRdb re-analysed the 5' RACE reads in MiXCR, keeping a single row per CDR3 protein. The sample gives under 950,000 distinct CDR3 sequences, about 24% of which show up once; about 22% is in the top ten. Specimen: blood. The source is a man aged 65 to 85 in good health. Both conserved end residues are part of each CDR3. Fields, in order: V gene, D gene, J gene, clone size, CDR3 DNA, CDR3 protein. A D gene is named only where the DNA matches it firmly. Not all rows give a size; the values are once, few, many and, for expanded clones, a class.

v_gene: TRBV10-3
d_gene: .
j_gene: TRBJ2-4
abundance: .
CDR3nt: TGTGCCATCAGTGAGCCAGGGTGGAGGACCAAAAACATTCAGTACTTC
CDR3aa: CAISEPGWRTKNIQYF

v_gene: TRBV29-1
d_gene: .
j_gene: TRBJ2-5
abundance: .
CDR3nt: TGCAGCGCCGACATGACAGCTCTACAAGAGACCCAGTACTTC
CDR3aa: CSADMTALQETQYF

v_gene: TRBV21-1
d_gene: .
j_gene: TRBJ1-3
abundance: few
CDR3nt: .
CDR3aa: CASSVGAGARNTIYF

v_gene: TRBV20-1
d_gene: .
j_gene: TRBJ2-2
abundance: few
CDR3nt: TGCAGTGCTAGGAACCGCAGTCACGGGGAGCTGTTTTTT
CDR3aa: CSARNRSHGELFF

v_gene: TRBV12-3/TRBV12-4
d_gene: .
j_gene: TRBJ1-4
abundance: many
CDR3nt: TGTGCCAGCAGTTTAGGGGGAAAACTGTTTTTT
CDR3aa: CASSLGGKLFF

v_gene: TRBV18
d_gene: .
j_gene: TRBJ1-1
abundance: .
CDR3nt: TGTGCCAGCTCACCGATCGGGAACACTGAAGCTTTCTTT
CDR3aa: CASSPIGNTEAFF

v_gene: TRBV5-1
d_gene: TRBD1
j_gene: TRBJ2-1
abundance: .
CDR3nt: TGCGCCAGCAGCTTGGCCGGGACAGGGCTCAATGAGCAGTTCTTC
CDR3aa: CASSLAGTGLNEQFF

v_gene: TRBV9
d_gene: .
j_gene: TRBJ1-1
abundance: few
CDR3nt: TGTGCCAGCAGCTCTGAGGTGTGGGGAAACACTGAAGCTTTCTTT
CDR3aa: CASSSEVWGNTEAFF

v_gene: TRBV18
d_gene: .
j_gene: TRBJ1-5
abundance: .
CDR3nt: TGTGCCAGCTCACCACTAGACGGAGAGAATCAGCCCCAGCATTTT
CDR3aa: CASSPLDGENQPQHF

v_gene: TRBV4-1
d_gene: .
j_gene: TRBJ1-2
abundance: few
CDR3nt: TGCGCCAGCAGCCAAGATAGATCTGGCTACACCTTC
CDR3aa: CASSQDRSGYTF

v_gene: TRBV7-2
d_gene: .
j_gene: TRBJ1-2
abundance: .
CDR3nt: TGTGCCAGCAGCCCAGAGGCGGAGGGATTCACTAGCTATGGCTACACCTTC
CDR3aa: CASSPEAEGFTSYGYTF

v_gene: TRBV7-2
d_gene: .
j_gene: TRBJ1-3
abundance: .
CDR3nt: TGTGCCAGCAGACCACAGGGCTCTGGAAACACCATATATTTT
CDR3aa: CASRPQGSGNTIYF

v_gene: TRBV11-2
d_gene: TRBD2
j_gene: TRBJ2-1
abundance: .
CDR3nt: TGTGCCAGCAGGATAGCGGGGGGCCCCCCGAATGAGCAGTTCTTC
CDR3aa: CASRIAGGPPNEQFF

v_gene: TRBV29-1
d_gene: .
j_gene: TRBJ2-5
abundance: .
CDR3nt: TGCAGCGTGACCGACACCGGGAATCGAGAGACCCAGTACTTC
CDR3aa: CSVTDTGNRETQYF

v_gene: TRBV12-3/TRBV12-4
d_gene: TRBD2
j_gene: TRBJ2-3
abundance: .
CDR3nt: TGTGCCAGCAGTATCGCACTAGCGGGGGCGGTAGATACGCAGTGTTTT
CDR3aa: CASSIALAGAVDTQCF

v_gene: TRBV6-4
d_gene: .
j_gene: TRBJ1-1
abundance: once
CDR3nt: TGTGCCAGCAGTGAAATGGAGGACAGCCAATTTAATCTTATGAACACTGAAGCTTTCTTT
CDR3aa: CASSEMEDSQFNLMNTEAFF

v_gene: TRBV20-1
d_gene: TRBD1
j_gene: TRBJ2-5
abundance: many
CDR3nt: TGCAGTGCTAGGGACGGACAGGGGATTAGAGAGACCCAGTACTTC
CDR3aa: CSARDGQGIRETQYF

v_gene: TRBV7-2
d_gene: TRBD2
j_gene: TRBJ2-3
abundance: few
CDR3nt: TGTGCCAGCAGCTTAAACCCGTCTAGCGGAGCAGATACGCAGTATTTT
CDR3aa: CASSLNPSSGADTQYF

v_gene: TRBV28
d_gene: .
j_gene: TRBJ2-7
abundance: .
CDR3nt: TGTGCCAGCACCACTCAAGGGCAGGGTTTCTACTACGAGCAGTACTTC
CDR3aa: CASTTQGQGFYYEQYF

v_gene: TRBV14
d_gene: TRBD1
j_gene: TRBJ1-2
abundance: .
CDR3nt: TGTGCCAGCAGCCAAGTCCCAGGGGGGAACTATGGCTACACCTTC
CDR3aa: CASSQVPGGNYGYTF

v_gene: TRBV20-1
d_gene: .
j_gene: TRBJ2-7
abundance: many
CDR3nt: TGCAGTGCTAACGGAAGGGGCTACGAGCAGTACTTC
CDR3aa: CSANGRGYEQYF

v_gene: TRBV7-9
d_gene: .
j_gene: TRBJ2-5
abundance: few
CDR3nt: TGTGCCAGCACCCCGAGACTAGGAAAAGAGACCCAGTACTTC
CDR3aa: CASTPRLGKETQYF

v_gene: TRBV29-1
d_gene: TRBD2
j_gene: TRBJ2-2
abundance: few
CDR3nt: TGCAGCGTTGGACTAGCGGGTGCCGGGGAGCTGTTTTTT
CDR3aa: CSVGLAGAGELFF

v_gene: TRBV20-1
d_gene: .
j_gene: TRBJ2-5
abundance: few
CDR3nt: TGCAGTGCTACACTCCAAGAGACCCAGTACTTC
CDR3aa: CSATLQETQYF

v_gene: TRBV18
d_gene: .
j_gene: TRBJ1-2
abundance: few
CDR3nt: TGTGCCAGCTCACCTGACAGGCAGGATGGCTACACCTTC
CDR3aa: CASSPDRQDGYTF

v_gene: TRBV24-1
d_gene: .
j_gene: TRBJ1-2
abundance: few
CDR3nt: TGTGCCACCAGTGGTGGGCCCCTTACGAACTATGGCTACACCTTC
CDR3aa: CATSGGPLTNYGYTF

v_gene: TRBV4-2
d_gene: .
j_gene: TRBJ1-1
abundance: few
CDR3nt: TGTGCCAGCAGCCAAGGTACCTCCCGGGGCTCTGGTAACACTGAAGCTTTCTTT
CDR3aa: CASSQGTSRGSGNTEAFF

v_gene: TRBV20-1
d_gene: .
j_gene: TRBJ1-3
abundance: many
CDR3nt: TGCAGTGGTTCGGACCCAGGGGGAAACACCATATATTTT
CDR3aa: CSGSDPGGNTIYF

v_gene: TRBV20-1
d_gene: .
j_gene: TRBJ2-7
abundance: .
CDR3nt: TGCAGTGCTAGAGATCTGGGACGCAACCAGCAGTACTTC
CDR3aa: CSARDLGRNQQYF

v_gene: TRBV20-1
d_gene: .
j_gene: TRBJ2-1
abundance: .
CDR3nt: TGCAGTGCTAGAGATCTCGTCTCCTACAATGAGCAGTTCTTC
CDR3aa: CSARDLVSYNEQFF

v_gene: TRBV5-1
d_gene: TRBD1
j_gene: TRBJ1-2
abundance: .
CDR3nt: TGCGCCAGCCAGACCGGGACAGGCTATGGCTACACCTTC
CDR3aa: CASQTGTGYGYTF

v_gene: TRBV7-9
d_gene: .
j_gene: TRBJ2-5
abundance: few
CDR3nt: TGTGCCAGCACCCCCGACCTCCTGGAGACCCAGTACTTC
CDR3aa: CASTPDLLETQYF

v_gene: TRBV6-6
d_gene: TRBD1
j_gene: TRBJ2-7
abundance: .
CDR3nt: TGTGCCAGCAGTAGAGACAGGGATTGGGACGAGCAGTACTTC
CDR3aa: CASSRDRDWDEQYF

v_gene: TRBV28
d_gene: .
j_gene: TRBJ2-2
abundance: few
CDR3nt: TGTGCCAGCAGTTTTCCGATAGGGGGGACCGGGGAGCTGTTTTTT
CDR3aa: CASSFPIGGTGELFF